This T cell receptor beta chain was identified in a study of CD8+ T cells in alopecia areata. The wider study: Administration of oral tofacitinib to treated patients was at 5 to 10 mg twice daily.

The V and J ends lost 2 bases and 12 bases respectively, with 22 bases between them. The germline V gene has CDR1 MNHEY and CDR2 SVGAGI. The CDR3 length is 15 residues. Extracted RNA was reverse transcribed into cDNA, the sequencing template. Clones were read by immunoSEQ multiplex PCR, and TCRdb kept only the in-frame ones, dropping some. The sample shows 110,000 to 150,000 clones, under 60% of them seen only once. V is TRBV6-5 and J is TRBJ2-5; D assignment may be TRBD1 or TRBD2 (7 bases each). Sequences were derived from CD4+ T cells sorted from blood, sampled at week 0. This TCR came from a human donor with alopecia areata. In nucleotides, the CDR3 is TGTGCCAGCAGTTACCAGGGGGGGTCAAGAGACAGGGAGTACTTC. It encodes CASSYQGGSRDREYF.